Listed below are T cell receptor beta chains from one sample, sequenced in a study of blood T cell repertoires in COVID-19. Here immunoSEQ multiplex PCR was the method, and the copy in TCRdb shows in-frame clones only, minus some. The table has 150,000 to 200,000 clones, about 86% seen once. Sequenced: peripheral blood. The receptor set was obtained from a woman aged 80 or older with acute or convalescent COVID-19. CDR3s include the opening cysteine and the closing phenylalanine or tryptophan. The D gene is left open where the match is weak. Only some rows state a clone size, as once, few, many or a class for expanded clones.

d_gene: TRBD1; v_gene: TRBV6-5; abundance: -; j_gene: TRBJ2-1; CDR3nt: TGTGCCAGCAGTTGGGGACAGGGGACCTACAATGAGCAGTTCTTC; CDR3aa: CASSWGQGTYNEQFF
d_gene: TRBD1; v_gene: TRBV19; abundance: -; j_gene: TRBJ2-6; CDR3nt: TGTGCCAGTACCAATCTTCGGGGGACAGGGGCAATCATAGGGACCTCTGGGGCCAACGTCCTGACTTTC; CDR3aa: CASTNLRGTGAIIGTSGANVLTF
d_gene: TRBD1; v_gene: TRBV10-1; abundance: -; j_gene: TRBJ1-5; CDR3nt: TGCGCCAGCAAAGCCGACAGGGGGTATAATCAGCCCCAGCATTTT; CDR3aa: CASKADRGYNQPQHF
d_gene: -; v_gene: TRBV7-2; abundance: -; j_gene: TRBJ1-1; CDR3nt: TGTGCCAGCAGCTTATACGGGAACACTGAAGCTTTCTTT; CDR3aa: CASSLYGNTEAFF
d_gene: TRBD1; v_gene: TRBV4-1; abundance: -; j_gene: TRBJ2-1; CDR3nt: TGCGCCAGCAGCCAGCGACAGGGTGGTACAAGGGTTTACAATGAGCAGTTCTTC; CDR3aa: CASSQRQGGTRVYNEQFF
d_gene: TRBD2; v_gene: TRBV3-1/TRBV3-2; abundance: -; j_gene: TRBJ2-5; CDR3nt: TGTGCCAGCAGCCCTGGGACTAGGCAAGAGACCCAGTACTTC; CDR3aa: CASSPGTRQETQYF
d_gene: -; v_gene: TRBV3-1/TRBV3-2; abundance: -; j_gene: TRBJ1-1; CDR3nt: TGTGCCAGCAGGCCCCGGACACTGAACACTGAAGCTTTCTTT; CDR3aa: CASRPRTLNTEAFF
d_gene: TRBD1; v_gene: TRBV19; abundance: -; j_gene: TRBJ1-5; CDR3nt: TGTGCCAGTAGTATCCAGGGGGATCGGGATCAGCCCCAGCATTTT; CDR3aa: CASSIQGDRDQPQHF
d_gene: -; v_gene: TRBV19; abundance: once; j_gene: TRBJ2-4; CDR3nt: TGTGCCAGTAGTATCTGGGGCGTCGAAAACATTCAGTACTTC; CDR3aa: CASSIWGVENIQYF
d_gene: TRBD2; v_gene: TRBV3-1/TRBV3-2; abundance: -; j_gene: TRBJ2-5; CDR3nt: TGTGCCAGCAGCCAAGATCCCACTAGCGGGGGGGCGGGAGAGACCCAGTACTTC; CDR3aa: CASSQDPTSGGAGETQYF
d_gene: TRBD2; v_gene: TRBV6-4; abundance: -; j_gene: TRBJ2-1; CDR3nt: TGTGCCAGCAGACTAGCGGGGGGGCACGAGCAGTTCTTC; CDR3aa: CASRLAGGHEQFF
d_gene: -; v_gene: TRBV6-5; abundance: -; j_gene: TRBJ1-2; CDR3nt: TGTGCCAGCAGTTACGGTGGCGGGCAGGCTTATGGCTACACCTTC; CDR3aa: CASSYGGGQAYGYTF
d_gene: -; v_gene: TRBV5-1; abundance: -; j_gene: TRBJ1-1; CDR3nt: TGCGCCAGCAGCTTGGACTACACTGAAGCTTTCTTT; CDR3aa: CASSLDYTEAFF
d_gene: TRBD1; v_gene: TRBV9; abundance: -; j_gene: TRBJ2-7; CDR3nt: TGTGCCAGCAGCGTAAATCCCACGGACAGGGCCTACGAGCAGTACTTC; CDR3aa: CASSVNPTDRAYEQYF
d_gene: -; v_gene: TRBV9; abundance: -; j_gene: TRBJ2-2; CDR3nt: TGTGCCAGCAGCCTCCCTAGGGGGGGGCCCTCGAGCACCGGGGAGCTGTTTTTT; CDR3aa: CASSLPRGGPSSTGELFF